One T cell receptor (beta chain) is described in this entry. Participants had their cohort set by participant-reported clinical history. The sample belongs to a study of blood T cell repertoires in COVID-19. Turning to the study itself: Sites across the United States, Italy and Spain contributed samples from acute and convalescent COVID-19.

Profiling relied on immunoSEQ multiplex PCR, and the TCRdb table lists in-frame clones only, not all of them. The data contain hundreds of thousands of clones, 88% of them seen just once; the ten biggest clones take up 1%. Germline V CDR1 and CDR2: MDHEN, SYDVKM. The V gene lost 5 bases and the J gene lost 0 bases, with 14 bases spanning the gap. The CDR3 contains 16 residues. This receptor was taken from a woman aged 25 to 39 who had recovered from COVID-19. The source material was PBMCs or T cells enriched from blood (not recorded which). The chain recombines TRBV28 with TRBJ1-3; no clear D gene. The CDR3 bases are TGTGCCAGCAGTCCGGATGCGGTGGCCTCTGGAAACACCATATATTTT. Translated, it gives CASSPDAVASGNTIYF.